A selection of T cell receptor beta chains follows, all from one sample in a study of blood T cells in healthy people across ages. TCRdb analysed the 5' RACE reads with MiXCR anew, one entry per CDR3 protein. The sample consists of approximately 960,000 distinct CDR3 sequences, 25% to 30% of them appearing once. These data were also filed under a second study, of T cells of mothers and their children.

The sequenced sample consisted of blood. All receptors derive from a woman aged 40-49 years in good health. CDR3s include the opening cysteine and the closing phenylalanine or tryptophan. The order of the fields is V gene, J gene, CDR3 length, CDR3 protein.

>TRBV7-8|TRBJ1-3|16
CASSLNAGTGGKRVYF
>TRBV15|TRBJ2-3|14
CATSPGRVTDTQYF
>TRBV5-1|TRBJ1-2|15
CASSLEGSSTYGYTF
>TRBV27|TRBJ2-1|16
CASSPRPSRQGHEQFF
>TRBV27|TRBJ2-7|13
CASSLKGDYEQYF
>TRBV20-1|TRBJ2-3|15
CSASGAAFRPDTQYF
>TRBV15|TRBJ2-7|14
CATSRALAGYEQYF
>TRBV5-1|-|15
CASSSEGTRGYEQYF
>TRBV5-1|TRBJ2-2|17
CASSSLQGPKNTGELFF
>TRBV12-3/TRBV12-4|TRBJ2-5|15
CASSLPAGGGETQYF
>TRBV28|TRBJ2-5|15
CASSVTGSVEGTQYF
>TRBV7-9|TRBJ2-2|15
CASRQGLANTGELFF
>TRBV11-3|TRBJ2-1|15
CASSLDRNGLNEQFF
>TRBV3-1|TRBJ2-2|15
CASSQDHTGAGELFF
>TRBV5-1|TRBJ1-1|15
CASSSRTEVRTEAFF
>TRBV29-1|TRBJ1-1|12
CSVLREGGEAFF
>TRBV28|TRBJ2-7|16
CASSLYEPGGLYEQYF
>TRBV12-3/TRBV12-4|TRBJ1-5|16
CASSQIIGYWGQPQHF
>TRBV29-1|TRBJ2-1|12
CSARSGGNEQFF
>TRBV2|TRBJ1-2|15
CASSVIVQPNYGYTF
>TRBV18|TRBJ1-1|13
CASSPAQGRAAFF
>TRBV15|TRBJ2-3|14
CATFEQGATDTQYF
>TRBV20-1|TRBJ1-1|15
CSARGPGPENTEAFF
>TRBV12-3/TRBV12-4|-|12
CASTRGIETQYF
>TRBV29-1|TRBJ2-1|15
CSVLLAGAPANEQFF
>TRBV7-9|TRBJ2-7|13
CTSSRGQAYEQYF
>TRBV6-5|TRBJ1-4|19
CASSYPVAGGGQRGEKLFF
>TRBV29-1|TRBJ2-1|12
CSVAIWGDEQFF
>TRBV29-1|TRBJ1-2|16
CSVRGREGQVLDGYTF
>TRBV11-2|TRBJ2-1|13
CASRRLTKGEQFF
>TRBV20-1|TRBJ1-1|13
CSADGQMGTEAFF
>TRBV9|TRBJ2-7|13
CASSLNGGTEQYF
>TRBV14|TRBJ2-5|17
CASSQDWGEYDQETQYF
>TRBV5-1|TRBJ1-6|18
CASSLVIQDREIGSPLHF
>TRBV18|TRBJ2-7|16
CASSPHGQGSIYEQYF